This T cell receptor (beta chain) derives from a study of T cells in localized non-small cell lung cancer. Study observations and caveats: It was uninvolved adjacent lung that showed the highest T cell clonality, exceeding tumor. Greater T cell density in blood accompanied longer overall survival.

In regard to this clone: Its target is not known.

The repertoire was sequenced with immunoSEQ multiplex PCR; TCRdb's copy has only in-frame clones and lacks some. The sample gives 40,000 to 50,000 clones, more than 85% of which show up once; around 7% is in the top ten. CDR3 length: 14 residues. CDR1 and CDR2 from the germline V gene are SGHAT and FQNNGV. The V end was cut by 3 bases, the J end by 3 bases, with 9 bases between. The V and J genes are TRBV11-2 and TRBJ1-5, with D unclear. The sequence was collected from a woman aged 18 to 49 with stage III lung adenocarcinoma. The sequencing here drew on peripheral blood, taken before any cancer treatment. CDR3 protein: CASSLGGNNQPQHF. The CDR3, as DNA: TGTGCCAGCAGCTTGGGCGGAAACAATCAGCCCCAGCATTTT. Full variable domain (missing parts from reference TRBV11-2 and TRBJ1-5): EAGVAQSPRYKIIEKRQSVAFWCNPISGHATLYWYQQILGQGPKLLIQFQNNGVVDDSQLPKDRFSAERLKGVDSTLKIQPAKLEDSAVYLCASSLGGNNQPQHFGDGTRLSIL.